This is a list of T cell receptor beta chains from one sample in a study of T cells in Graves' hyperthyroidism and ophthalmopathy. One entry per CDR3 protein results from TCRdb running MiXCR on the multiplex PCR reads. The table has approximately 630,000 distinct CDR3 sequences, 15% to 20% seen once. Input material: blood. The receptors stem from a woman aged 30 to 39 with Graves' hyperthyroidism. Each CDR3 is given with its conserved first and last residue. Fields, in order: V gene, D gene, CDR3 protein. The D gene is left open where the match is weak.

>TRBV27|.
CASSGSLTDTQYF
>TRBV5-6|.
CASSLYQDSDYF
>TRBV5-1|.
CASSSISNSPLHF
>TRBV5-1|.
CASRDPRELKTKNIQYF
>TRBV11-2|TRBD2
CASSMGLAGEDAYNEQFF
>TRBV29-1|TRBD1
CSVGGRDSYEQYF
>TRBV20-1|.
CSASERRTQYF
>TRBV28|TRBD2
CASVTSAYNEQFF
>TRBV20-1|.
CSARDQQLLNEKLFF
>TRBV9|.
CASRGVGKEQYF
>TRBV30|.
CAWSVGRMISYEQYF
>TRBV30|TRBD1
CAWRDRGEQYF
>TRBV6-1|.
CASSINPDSSYNEQFF
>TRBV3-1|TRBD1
CASIATGDSHSGANVLTF
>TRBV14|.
CASSQTGAKNIQYF
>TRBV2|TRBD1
CASSNDRGQFNQPQHF
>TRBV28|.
CASSLQGLGSYEQYF
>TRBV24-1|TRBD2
CATSDPSGSKNEQFF
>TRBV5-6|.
CASSLGSLRGRSGYTF
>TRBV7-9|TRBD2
CASSSTRRTSGRNSYEQYF
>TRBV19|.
CASSIERSTDTQYF
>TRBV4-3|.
CASSRSTGSGELFF
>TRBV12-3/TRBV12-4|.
CASSLGGVNYGYTF
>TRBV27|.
CASQSIVTVTDTQYF
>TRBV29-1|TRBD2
CSVIVASGNTGELFF
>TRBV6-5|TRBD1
CASSYARDREAFF
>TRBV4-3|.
CASSYRSGGEIGELFF
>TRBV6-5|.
CASSYEGVANEKLFF
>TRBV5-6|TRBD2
CASSRTSGRPPFYNEQFF
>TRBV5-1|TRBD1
CASRQGQGSSYEQYF
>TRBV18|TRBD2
CASSPPGGRGYNEQFF
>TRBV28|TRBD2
CASSFWSGTHNEQFF
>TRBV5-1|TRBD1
CASSAGQGDSETQYF
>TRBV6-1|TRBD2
CASFPAGGPERQEQFF
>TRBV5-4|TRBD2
CASSNLAGGPAYEQYF
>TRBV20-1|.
CSAPLSTMMNTEAFF
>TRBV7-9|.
CASSPGGQYPTYEQYF
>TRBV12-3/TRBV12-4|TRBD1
CASSHPTGQARSGNTIYF
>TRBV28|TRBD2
CATSSRGRAYNEQFF
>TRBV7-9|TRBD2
CASSSTLAGDYNEQFF
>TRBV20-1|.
CSARVSRNSYEQYF
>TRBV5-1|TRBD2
CASIPTSGSYEQYF
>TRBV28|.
CASSFRGTSYNEQFF
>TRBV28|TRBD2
CASSSGLRNNEQFF
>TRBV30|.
CAWSVRSSYEQYF
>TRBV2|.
CPSSHSRNSNQPQHF